What follows describes a single T cell receptor (beta chain). Trimming took off 0 bases at V and 3 bases at J, with 9 bases between the two ends. There are 14 residues in the CDR3. Per germline, CDR1 LGHNA and CDR2 YSLEER. As processed by the authors: How many nucleated cells were present was estimated from reference gene primer amplification. Libraries were prepared by immunoSEQ multiplex PCR; TCRdb keeps only in-frame clonotypes and omits some of them. That table gives V, J and clone size, and the DNA gave D and trimming. The sample consists of over 100,000 clones, about 78% of them appearing once. The sample belongs to a study of blood T cell repertoires in COVID-19. Study-level information: The United States, Italy and Spain provided the acute and convalescent COVID-19 samples. PBMCs, B-cell-depleted T cells, or T cells provided the cDNA or gDNA that made up the material.

This rearrangement joins TRBV4-3 to TRBJ2-7; TRBD2 is a possible D gene (5 bases). The clonotype originates from a human donor in a cohort sampled during active or convalescent COVID-19. Sequencing used peripheral blood. The CDR3 loop reads CASSQDPGFYEQYF. In DNA form, the CDR3 reads TGCGCCAGCAGCCAAGATCCGGGATTCTACGAGCAGTACTTC.